This entry lists 32 T cell receptor beta chains sequenced from one sample in a study of a mutant IDH1 vaccine in newly diagnosed glioma. Only in-frame clones appear in the TCRdb table, and some are missing; sequencing was by immunoSEQ multiplex PCR. The sample has 60,000 or so clones, 70% to 90% seen once. Their antigens are not known. This sample's time point: week 23, last vaccination. A 20-mer mutant IDH1 peptide at 300 ug was injected subcutaneously with topical imiquimod. The input for sequencing was PBMCs, taken from a glioma patient whose treatment included an IDH1 peptide vaccine. The receptors come from a young man with glioma.

This clone was seen once. The rearrangement joins TRBV5-4 to TRBJ2-1; 13 bases are a match to TRBD2. Germline values: CDR1 SGHNT, CDR2 YYREEE (reference sequence). After removal of 3 bases from V and 7 bases from J, the junction contained 7 bases not matched to a gene. The CDR3 loop spans 16 amino acids. CDR3 DNA: TGTGCCAGCAGCTCCTCCTTGACTAGCGGGGGGAATGAGCAGTTCTTC. Protein: CASSSSLTSGGNEQFF.

The rearrangement links TRBV9 to TRBJ1-3; unclear D gene. Germline V gene lookup returns CDR1 SGDLS and CDR2 YYNGEE. The CDR3 contains 16 residues. The V and J ends lost 0 bases and 0 bases respectively, with 10 bases between them. The DNA for the CDR3 is TGTGCCAGCAGCGTAGAAGGGTCAGCCTCTGGAAACACCATATATTTT. Translation gives CASSVEGSASGNTIYF. Together with reference TRBV9 and TRBJ1-3, the CDR3 gives the full variable domain: DSGVTQTPKHLITATGQRVTLRCSPRSGDLSVYWYQQSLDQGLQFLIQYYNGEERAKGNILERFSAQQFPDLHSELNLSSLELGDSALYFCASSVEGSASGNTIYFGEGSWLTVV.

This chain connects TRBV7-6 to TRBJ1-6; 9 bases map to TRBD1. Per germline, CDR1 SGHVS and CDR2 FNYEAQ. This CDR3 comprises 15 residues. Trimming took 5 bases from V and 8 from J; bases not matched to a gene: 7. In DNA form, the CDR3 reads TGTGCCAGCAGCCCGGACAGGGGTATCGATTCACCCCTCCACTTT. It is translated as CASSPDRGIDSPLHF. Based on the CDR3 plus reference TRBV7-6 and TRBJ1-6, the full variable domain is GAGVSQSPRYKVTKRGQDVALRCDPISGHVSLYWYRQALGQGPEFLTYFNYEAQQDKSGLPNDRFSAERPEGSISTLTIQRTEQRDSAMYRCASSPDRGIDSPLHFGNGTRLTVT.

The J gene is TRBJ2-5, the V gene TRBV7-9; 14 nucleotides align to TRBD2. This CDR3 has 16 residues. From germline, CDR1 is SEHNR and CDR2 FQNEAQ (reference sequence). J gave up 5 bases and V 3 bases, and 5 bases lay outside the gene matches. The chain's CDR3 is CASSFWTSGGTETQYF. In DNA, the CDR3 is TGTGCCAGCAGCTTCTGGACTAGCGGGGGGACGGAGACCCAGTACTTC.

The V and J genes are TRBV7-9 and TRBJ2-5; D is unresolved. The end of the DNA aligns better with TRBJ2-7, so the J call may be wrong. Germline CDR1 SEHNR, CDR2 FQNEAQ (reference sequence). There are 12 residues in the CDR3. CDR3 DNA: TGTGCCAGCAGCTTCAGCTCCTACGAGCAGTACTTC. Translating it yields CASSFSSYEQYF.

The V gene is TRBV9, the J gene TRBJ2-2; 9 bases match TRBD2. V was clipped by 3 bases and J by 1 base; unmatched bases: 7. The CDR3 has 17 residues. Germline V lookup: CDR1 SGDLS, CDR2 YYNGEE. The CDR3 region is CASSAQIAGVNTGELFF. The CDR3 nucleotides read TGTGCCAGCAGCGCACAGATAGCGGGGGTGAACACCGGGGAGCTGTTTTTT.

The J gene is TRBJ2-1, the V gene TRBV30; no definite D call. CDR1 is GTSNPN, CDR2 SVGIG, per germline (reference sequence). CDR3 length: 14 amino acids. V was clipped by 2 bases and J by 0 bases, with 8 bases between them. The CDR3 nucleotides read TGTGCCTGGAGTCGGGTCCTCTCCTACAATGAGCAGTTCTTC. Translating it yields CAWSRVLSYNEQFF.

J is TRBJ2-1 and V is TRBV27; D is uncertain. The germline V gene encodes CDR1 MNHEY and CDR2 SMNVEV (reference sequence). The length of the CDR3 is 13 residues. The V end was cut by 8 bases, the J end by 0 bases, with 8 bases between. DNA for the CDR3: TGTGCCAGCGCGTGGGGCTCCTACAATGAGCAGTTCTTC. Protein product: CASAWGSYNEQFF.

CDR3 sequence: CASSQGYNQPQHF. The CDR3 bases are TGTGCCAGCAGTCAGGGTTACAATCAGCCCCAGCATTTT. The V call is TRBV6-1, the J call TRBJ1-5; possible D gene TRBD1, 5 bases. V lost 5 bases and J 3 bases, leaving 8 bases between the germline ends. The CDR3 spans 13 residues. CDR1 and CDR2 from the germline V gene are MNHNS and SASEGT.

The CDR3 region has the DNA TGTGCCAGCTCACCAGAAACCGAGACCCAGTACTTC. Its translation: CASSPETETQYF. The genes are TRBV18 and TRBJ2-5; D not resolved. Trimming removed 2 bases at V and 5 bases at J, with 6 bases between. Germline V gives CDR1 KGHSH, CDR2 LQKENI. The CDR3 is 12 amino acids.

The chain recombines TRBV18 with TRBJ2-7, with TRBD1 identical over 9 bases. The CDR3 is made up of 13 amino acids. The junction had 0 bases not matched to a gene; V was cut back by 3 bases and J by 3 bases. Germline CDR1 KGHSH, CDR2 LQKENI. CDR3 protein: CASSPTGGYEQYF. The CDR3 nucleotides are TGTGCCAGCTCACCGACAGGGGGCTACGAGCAGTACTTC. Full variable domain (outside the CDR3, taken from reference TRBV18 and TRBJ2-7): NAGVMQNPRHLVRRRGQEARLRCSPMKGHSHVYWYRQLPEEGLKFMVYLQKENIIDESGMPKERFSAEFPKEGPSILRIQQVVRGDSAAYFCASSPTGGYEQYFGPGTRLTVT.

The J gene is TRBJ2-1, the V gene TRBV27, with D unresolved. V gave up 6 bases and J gave up 5 bases, with 11 bases separating them. Germline V gene lookup returns CDR1 MNHEY and CDR2 SMNVEV (reference sequence). The CDR3 runs 13 residues. CDR3 protein: CASSLKGNNEQFF. The DNA for the CDR3 is TGTGCCAGCAGCTTGAAAGGGAACAATGAGCAGTTCTTC.

The chain is built from TRBV7-8 and TRBJ2-7, with 9 bases identical to TRBD2. The CDR3 has 15 amino acids. V trimming: 5 bases; J trimming: 10 bases; junction bases outside the gene matches: 15. CDR1 and CDR2 (germline): SGHVS, FQNEAQ. The CDR3 loop is CASSPGAAGGREQYF. In nucleotides, the CDR3 is TGTGCCAGCAGCCCAGGGGCGGCGGGAGGGAGGGAACAGTACTTC.

This rearrangement joins TRBV14 to TRBJ2-2; D uncertain. The V gene lost 3 bases and the J gene lost 8 bases, with 10 bases spanning the gap. The CDR3 consists of 13 residues. Germline V gene lookup returns CDR1 SGHDN and CDR2 FVKESK. CDR3 loop: CASSQGGLGELFF. The CDR3 DNA reads TGTGCCAGCAGCCAGGGTGGATTAGGGGAGCTGTTTTTT.

The chain joins TRBV5-4 to TRBJ2-2; 7 nucleotides line up with TRBD1. Germline-derived CDR1 and CDR2 are SGHNT and YYREEE (reference sequence). This CDR3 contains 20 residues. The ends lost 4 bases at V and 0 bases at J; junction bases unmatched: 18. The DNA for the CDR3 is TGTGCCAGCAGCCCCGGGACAGAATGGACGAATTACGCGAACACCGGGGAGCTGTTTTTT. This sequence encodes CASSPGTEWTNYANTGELFF.

This clone was seen only a few times. This chain connects TRBV28 to TRBJ1-1, with D maybe TRBD1 (6 bases). The CDR3 consists of 15 residues. Germline CDR1 MDHEN, CDR2 SYDVKM. V lost 2 bases to trimming and J lost 0 bases, with 10 bases between them. The CDR3 nucleotides are TGTGCCAGCAGTTTACCCCGGACAGTGAACACTGAAGCTTTCTTT. This sequence encodes CASSLPRTVNTEAFF.

This sequence joins TRBV19 and TRBJ1-5; 10 nucleotides match TRBD1. Germline lookup yields CDR1 LNHDA and CDR2 SQIVND (reference sequence). CDR3 length: 18 amino acids. V was clipped by 5 bases and J by 1 base; unmatched bases: 11. CDR3 sequence reads: CASSHTPGQGRSNQPQHF. DNA of the CDR3: TGTGCCAGTAGTCACACGCCGGGACAGGGGCGCAGCAATCAGCCCCAGCATTTT.

The gene calls are TRBV19 and TRBJ1-6, with 11 bases fitting TRBD1. Germline-derived CDR1 and CDR2 are LNHDA and SQIVND (reference sequence). The CDR3 is 15 amino acids. V trimming: 4 bases; J trimming: 7 bases; junction bases outside the gene matches: 3. CDR3 nucleotides: TGTGCCAGTAGTACTCGGGACAGGGGGAATTCACCCCTCCACTTT. Translation gives CASSTRDRGNSPLHF.

This clone was picked up one time. The chain has TRBV5-1 and TRBJ1-6; D ambiguous. The CDR3 length is 15 residues. Trimming shortened V by 0 bases and J by 8 bases, and 12 bases separated the two germline ends. The germline V gene encodes CDR1 SGHRS and CDR2 YFSETQ. In DNA, the CDR3 is TGCGCCAGCAGCTTGGCCCCCCGGGAGGATTCACCCCTCCACTTT. It specifies CASSLAPREDSPLHF.

This clone occurred once. Likely a read error: the CDR3 ends without its conserved phenylalanine or tryptophan. The rearrangement uses TRBV15 and TRBJ2-7; 7 nucleotides align to TRBD1. CDR1 LNHNV and CDR2 YYDKDF come from the germline V gene (reference sequence). CDR3 length: 14 amino acids. V gave up 1 base and J gave up 5 bases; unmatched junction bases: 5. The CDR3 DNA reads TGTGCCACCAGCAGAGGGACAGGCCGGGACGAGCAGTACTCC. Residues: CATSRGTGRDEQYS.

This clone is a singleton in its sample. This rearrangement joins TRBV4-1 to TRBJ2-1; no definite D call. Per the germline V gene, CDR1 is MGHRA and CDR2 is YSYEKL. The CDR3 is made up of 13 amino acids. Trimming stripped 2 bases from V and 6 bases from J, with 8 bases between. CDR3 bases: TGCGCCAGCAGCCAAATATCGAGCAATGAGCAGTTCTTC. Amino acid sequence: CASSQISSNEQFF.

The chain combines TRBV10-3 with TRBJ1-4; no firm D call. Trimming took 0 bases from V and 0 from J, leaving 8 bases between them. CDR1 is ENHRY, CDR2 SYGVKD, per germline. The CDR3 covers 16 residues. CDR3 sequence (DNA): TGTGCCATCAGTGAGTCCGGGATTGCAACTAATGAAAAACTGTTTTTT. This gives the protein CAISESGIATNEKLFF.

This clone was counted a few times. This sequence joins TRBV2 and TRBJ1-1; maybe TRBD1 (6 bases). Trimming cost V 10 bases and J 1 base, with 22 bases left between them. The CDR3 extends over 16 amino acids. CDR1 and CDR2 (germline): SNHLY, FYNNEI. CDR3 nucleotide sequence: TGTGCCACCAAGTGGGGGGCTCCGGGATGGAACACTGAAGCTTTCTTT. Its translation is CATKWGAPGWNTEAFF.

The chain combines TRBV19 with TRBJ2-5; perhaps TRBD2 as D (6 bases). This CDR3 is built from 13 residues. V dropped 2 bases and J dropped 3 bases, with 7 bases sitting between them. Germline V gene data show CDR1 as LNHDA and CDR2 as SQIVND (reference sequence). CDR3 nucleotides: TGTGCCAGTAGTATACCGGGGGAAGAGACCCAGTACTTC. Its translation: CASSIPGEETQYF.

J is TRBJ1-4 and V is TRBV6-6, with D possibly TRBD1 on 6 matching bases. Germline loops: CDR1 MNHNY, CDR2 SVGAGI (reference sequence). The CDR3 has 16 residues. V lost 2 bases to trimming and J lost 6 bases, with 16 bases between them. CDR3 DNA sequence: TGTGCCAGCAGTTACACACCTTATGGGGGCGATGAAAAACTGTTTTTT. It codes for CASSYTPYGGDEKLFF.

V is TRBV19 and J is TRBJ1-2, with TRBD1 matching 12 bases. Germline V CDR1 and CDR2: LNHDA, SQIVND (reference sequence). The ends lost 5 bases at V and 4 bases at J; junction bases unmatched: 5. The CDR3 sequence is 15 residues long. The CDR3 DNA reads as TGTGCCAGTAGTTTGGGACAGGGGGCACGCTATGGCTACACCTTC. Encoded protein: CASSLGQGARYGYTF.

V gene TRBV11-2 combines with J gene TRBJ1-4; D is perhaps TRBD1 (6 bases). The CDR3 spans 17 residues. Trimming took 1 base from V and 3 from J, leaving 15 bases between them. Per the germline V gene, CDR1 is SGHAT and CDR2 is FQNNGV. CDR3 in amino acids: CASSLVRWGRANEKLFF. The CDR3 coding sequence is TGTGCCAGCAGCTTAGTTCGCTGGGGGCGCGCTAATGAAAAACTGTTTTTT.

The rearrangement joins TRBV27 to TRBJ2-3; either TRBD1 or TRBD2 may supply D (5 bases each). CDR1 and CDR2 from the germline V gene are MNHEY and SMNVEV (reference sequence). The ends were cut back, 7 bases at V and 0 bases at J, with 14 bases in the middle. This CDR3 is 15 amino acids long. CDR3: CASTAGRLSTDTQYF. The CDR3 DNA sequence: TGTGCCAGCACCGCAGGGAGACTGAGCACAGATACGCAGTATTTT.

V is TRBV6-4 and J is TRBJ2-3; TRBD2 matches at 10 bases. V was clipped by 5 bases and J by 0 bases; unmatched bases: 8. Germline loops: CDR1 MRHNA, CDR2 SNTAGT. The CDR3 is 17 residues long. The CDR3 is CASSRNSGGTSTDTQYF. For the CDR3, the DNA is TGTGCCAGCAGTCGGAATAGCGGGGGGACCAGCACAGATACGCAGTATTTT.

The chain employs TRBV5-8 and TRBJ2-5; D possibly matches TRBD1 or TRBD2 (5 bases each). The CDR3 runs 13 residues. The ends were cut back, 1 base at V and 7 bases at J, with 11 bases in the middle. Germline lookup yields CDR1 SGHTS and CDR2 YDEGEE. The CDR3 region is CASSLPGPVTQYF. CDR3 DNA: TGTGCCAGCAGCTTGCCGGGACCTGTGACCCAGTACTTC.

The genes are TRBV19 and TRBJ1-5, with D possibly TRBD1 on 6 matching bases. V was shortened by 4 bases and J by 6 bases, with 19 bases between the two germline ends. This CDR3 comprises 16 residues. The germline V gene has CDR1 LNHDA and CDR2 SQIVND (reference sequence). In nucleotides, the CDR3 is TGTGCCAGTAGTAATACCGGGACATACGCGGGTCAGCCCCAGCATTTT. The encoded protein is CASSNTGTYAGQPQHF.

The gene calls are TRBV14 and TRBJ2-7, with D possibly matching TRBD1 (6 bases). This CDR3 has 16 amino acids. CDR1 is SGHDN and CDR2 is FVKESK in the germline V gene. V lost 0 bases to trimming and J lost 0 bases, with 12 bases between them. The CDR3 here is CASSQDLGATSYEQYF. As DNA, the CDR3 is TGTGCCAGCAGCCAAGATCTGGGGGCGACCTCCTACGAGCAGTACTTC.